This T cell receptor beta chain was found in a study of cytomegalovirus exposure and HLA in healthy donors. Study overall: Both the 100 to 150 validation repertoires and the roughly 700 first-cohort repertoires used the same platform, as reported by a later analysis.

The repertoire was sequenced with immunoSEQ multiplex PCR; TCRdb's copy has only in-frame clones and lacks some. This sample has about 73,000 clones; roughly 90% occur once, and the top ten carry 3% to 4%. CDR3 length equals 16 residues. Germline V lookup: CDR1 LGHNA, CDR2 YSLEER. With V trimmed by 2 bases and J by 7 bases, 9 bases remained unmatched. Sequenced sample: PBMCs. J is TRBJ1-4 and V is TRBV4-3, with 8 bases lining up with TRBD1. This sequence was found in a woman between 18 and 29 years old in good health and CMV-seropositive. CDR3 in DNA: TGCGCCAGCAGCCAACCCCTGGATGGACAGGGTGAAAAACTGTTTTTT. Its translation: CASSQPLDGQGEKLFF.